Shown below are 12 T cell receptor beta chains from a single sample sequenced in a study of cytomegalovirus exposure and HLA in healthy donors. Primers: 60 Vbeta forward and 13 Jbeta reverse. Method: immunoSEQ multiplex PCR; TCRdb's copy keeps in-frame clones and lacks some. The data hold 150,000 to 200,000 clones, with approximately 85% observed a single time. Sequencing used PBMCs. The receptors come from a woman aged 45-60 years in good health and CMV-seronegative.

The genes are TRBV28 and TRBJ1-2, with TRBD1 identical over 11 bases. The CDR3 is 15 amino acids. V dropped 4 bases and J dropped 8; count of bases not matched to a gene: 9. CDR1 and CDR2 from the germline V gene are MDHEN and SYDVKM. CDR3 loop: CASSSGTGGFRGYTF. The CDR3 coding sequence is TGTGCCAGCAGTTCAGGGACAGGGGGGTTTCGGGGCTACACCTTC.

This sequence joins TRBV11-2 and TRBJ1-5, with TRBD1 matching over 7 bases. V dropped 5 bases and J dropped 3; count of bases not matched to a gene: 10. The CDR3 spans 16 residues. Germline-derived CDR1 and CDR2 are SGHAT and FQNNGV. In DNA form, the CDR3 reads TGTGCCAGCAGCCCGAGAATGGGACAGCTCAATCAGCCCCAGCATTTT. Its translation: CASSPRMGQLNQPQHF. The variable domain in full, with the rest retrieved from reference TRBV11-2 and TRBJ1-5, is EAGVAQSPRYKIIEKRQSVAFWCNPISGHATLYWYQQILGQGPKLLIQFQNNGVVDDSQLPKDRFSAERLKGVDSTLKIQPAKLEDSAVYLCASSPRMGQLNQPQHFGDGTRLSIL.

The chain joins TRBV7-9 to TRBJ1-1, with D unclear. The CDR3 is 13 residues long. Germline V CDR1 and CDR2: SEHNR, FQNEAQ (reference sequence). Between the trimmed V and J ends, which lost 5 bases and 5 bases, there was a span of 12 bases. The chain's CDR3 is CASSPGRETEAFF. In DNA form, the CDR3 reads TGTGCCAGCAGCCCCGGTCGGGAAACTGAAGCTTTCTTT.

The chain links TRBV9 to TRBJ1-2; D is uncertain. Trimming took off 4 bases at V and 7 bases at J, with 17 bases between the two ends. The CDR3 runs 14 residues. Per the germline V gene, CDR1 is SGDLS and CDR2 is YYNGEE. The CDR3 loop is CASSPGVWDPGYTF. The CDR3 DNA reads TGTGCCAGCAGCCCCGGGGTCTGGGATCCTGGCTACACCTTC.

The chain uses TRBV28 and TRBJ1-1; the match to TRBD1 covers 7 bases. Germline CDR1 reads MDHEN; CDR2 reads SYDVKM. V lost 8 bases and J lost 1; bases outside the gene matches: 7. CDR3 length: 14 amino acids. The CDR3 nucleotides read TGTGCCAGCGGACCGACAGGGAAGAACACTGAAGCTTTCTTT. It specifies CASGPTGKNTEAFF.

For this clone: One end of the junction fails to match germline, which may point to a read error. V is TRBV5-1 and J is TRBJ2-1; tentative D call: TRBD2 (5 bases). This CDR3 comprises 13 residues. Germline CDR1 reads SGHRS; CDR2 reads YFSETQ. For the CDR3, the DNA is TGCGCCAGCCAGAGCGGTCCAGGCAATAAGCAGTTCTTC. This encodes CASQSGPGNKQFF.

The chain joins TRBV5-5 to TRBJ2-7; TRBD1 matches 7 bases. The CDR3 covers 13 residues. Germline CDR1 and CDR2: SGHKS and YYEKEE (reference sequence). Losses at the gene ends were 4 bases for V and 3 bases for J; bases not matched to a gene: 4. The CDR3 is CASSLGQVYEQYF. In DNA, the CDR3 is TGTGCCAGCAGCCTAGGACAGGTCTACGAGCAGTACTTC.

The gene calls are TRBV6-1 and TRBJ1-2, with TRBD1 identical over 9 bases. V trimming: 4 bases; J trimming: 4 bases; junction bases outside the gene matches: 10. Germline V gene lookup returns CDR1 MNHNS and CDR2 SASEGT. The CDR3 has 16 residues. The CDR3 bases are TGTGCCAGCAGTGGGCGACAGGGGGTAAATAGCTATGGCTACACCTTC. Residues: CASSGRQGVNSYGYTF.

The CDR3 loop reads CATAGGRAYNEQFF. Here the CDR3 DNA reads TGTGCCACCGCCGGTGGGAGGGCCTACAATGAGCAGTTCTTC. This chain joins TRBV19 and TRBJ2-1, with 7 bases that match TRBD2. CDR3 length: 14 residues. The germline gives CDR1 LNHDA, CDR2 SQIVND (reference sequence). With 10 bases clipped from V and 2 bases from J, the junction kept 8 bases outside the gene matches.

V gene TRBV5-6 combines with J gene TRBJ1-5, with 8 bases aligning to TRBD1. The germline CDR1 and CDR2 sequences are SGHDT and YYEEEE. The CDR3 runs to 14 residues. V lost 5 bases to trimming and J lost 3 bases; unmatched junction nucleotides: 4. The CDR3 coding sequence is TGTGCCAGCAGTCCGGACAGGGCCAATCAGCCCCAGCATTTT. Its protein product is CASSPDRANQPQHF.

This chain links TRBV7-2 with TRBJ2-7; D ambiguous. Trimming shortened V by 0 bases and J by 0 bases, and 6 bases separated the two germline ends. Germline CDR1 reads SGHTA; CDR2 reads FQGNSA. This CDR3 has 14 residues. This chain's CDR3 is CASSLAGFSYEQYF. The CDR3 DNA is TGTGCCAGCAGCTTAGCGGGCTTCTCCTACGAGCAGTACTTC.

The chain couples TRBV4-1 to TRBJ2-1, with 10 bases identical to TRBD2. The CDR3 consists of 19 residues. The germline V gene has CDR1 MGHRA and CDR2 YSYEKL. Trimming at V came to 2 bases and at J to 3 bases, leaving 13 bases not matched to a gene. CDR3 in amino acids: CASSQWPSGSVRVYNEQFF. CDR3 nucleotide sequence: TGCGCCAGCAGCCAATGGCCTAGCGGGAGTGTTCGGGTCTACAATGAGCAGTTCTTC.